The present entry profiles one T cell receptor beta chain with its context. The antigen this receptor binds is unknown. Base quality data are lacking; no much larger clone is found one base away. This entry belongs to a study of OX40 agonist ivuxolimab in advanced cancers. For the study in its entirety: Ivuxolimab was an agonistic, fully human IgG2 monoclonal antibody directed against OX40 (CD134), a costimulatory receptor. The purpose of peripheral TCRbeta sequencing was to test whether ivuxolimab changed TCR sequence diversity and led to clonal T-cell expansion. Partial responses were achieved by three dose-escalation patients, of whom one had hepatocellular carcinoma and two had cutaneous melanoma. Intravenous ivuxolimab was administered to patients every 2 weeks at six dose levels: 0.01, 0.1, 0.3, 1.5, 3 and 10 mg/kg. Prior anti-PD-1, anti-PD-L1 or anti-CTLA-4 therapy was permitted, and checkpoint inhibitors had been received by under 50% of dose-escalation patients. Among the roughly 50 dose-escalation patients, about 20 had hepatocellular carcinoma, 15 or so melanoma, 9 renal cell carcinoma and 9 head and neck cancer. A male proportion of roughly 80% and a mean age of approximately 60 years, ranging from roughly 20 to 80, were recorded for the dose-escalation cohort. The monotherapy dose-escalation portion (N ≈ 50 patients) of the phase I ivuxolimab trial is reported in the paper. The full study reports these points: The antigen specificity of the clonally expanded peripheral T cells was not determined. In the 0.1-3.0 mg/kg groups, partial responders were among the patients with the lowest normalized peripheral clonal expansion, particularly in CD8+ T cells. Low levels of normalized T-cell clonal expansion were also seen in some patients who did not respond. After ivuxolimab, more expanded clones were found on average in CD8+ T cells than in CD4+ T cells. Clonal expansion of both CD4+ and CD8+ blood T cells was observed from baseline to week 6 at doses 0.1 to 3.0 mg/kg.

V is reduced by 2 bases and J by 0 bases, leaving a spacing of 9 bases between them. The CDR3 holds 15 amino acids from the cysteine to the phenylalanine. Of the read, only the CDR3 DNA is kept; its 45 bases are in frame from base 1. CDR1 and CDR2, per the germline V gene, are SGDLS and YYNGEE. To sequence the TCRbeta CDR3 region, genomic DNA was isolated from the sorted cells. The immunoSEQ Assay was used to sequence the TCRbeta CDR3 regions. TCRdb obtained this table from immuneACCESS and retained in-frame rearrangements with V and J assigned. These tables miss some clones; where compared with another copy, unresolved V genes account for less than half of the shortfall, and the remainder is unexplained. In all, the sample holds tens of thousands of clones, and around 83% of those were seen once. The top ten clones comprise 3.4% of the sample. The trial excluded patients who had a history of autoimmune disease or who were on systemic immunosuppression. In every dose cohort, peripheral blood was drawn for TCR sequencing at baseline, cycle 4 day 1, and cycle 7 day 1. The samples were taken from a phase I, first-in-human, multicenter, open-label dose-escalation trial of ivuxolimab. The trial enrolled adults with locally advanced or metastatic head and neck squamous cell, hepatocellular, melanoma or renal cell carcinoma. Before TCR sequencing, CD4+ T cells and CD8+ T cells were sorted from peripheral blood as separate populations.

The chain is encoded by TRBV9 joined to TRBJ2-1; TRBD1 is possibly the D segment (6 matching bases). The clonotype was recovered from an adult with an advanced solid tumor such as melanoma, head and neck, liver or kidney cancer. The sample here was CD4+ or CD8+ T cells sorted from blood, taken in a trial of the OX40 agonist ivuxolimab. The CDR3 region reads CASSVDSNSYNEQFF. Read as DNA, the sequence is TGTGCCAGCAGCGTGGACAGTAACTCCTACAATGAGCAGTTCTTC.